This entry describes one TCR beta chain. Its matching antigen is unknown. These data originate in a study of T-cell memory formation after mild COVID-19. At the level of the study: Each donor largely had its own TCR clusters.

5'RACE with constant-segment primers built TCRalpha and TCRbeta cDNA libraries with UMIs. TCRdb reprocessed the 5' RACE reads with MiXCR, giving one entry per CDR3 protein. This sample has some 150,000 distinct CDR3 sequences, with under 7% found just once. Study outcomes and limitations: Certain responding clones were present in pre-infection memory, suggesting participation of cross-reactive memory. Whether second-wave clones peaking at day 37 were SARS-CoV-2 specific went unconfirmed.

CDR1 and CDR2 from the germline V gene are DFQATT and SNEGSKA (reference sequence). CDR3 length: 16 amino acids. With V trimmed by 0 bases and J by 4 bases, 8 bases remained unmatched. Source material: PBMCs or a T cell subset sorted from them (not recorded which). This sequence was found in an adult woman who had mild COVID-19 (a few samples of this study predate the infection). Cell type and time point are not known. This chain links TRBV20-1 with TRBJ2-1; 8 nucleotides match TRBD2. The CDR3 sequence: CSARDGASGSYNEQFF. DNA of the CDR3: TGCAGTGCTAGAGATGGGGCCAGCGGGAGTTACAATGAGCAGTTCTTC.